Below are 11 T cell receptor beta chains sequenced from a single sample in a study of blood T cell repertoires in COVID-19 (dated by TCRdb to about 2020). The library came from the immunoSEQ multiplex PCR assay. TCRdb took over this immuneACCESS table, retaining in-frame rearrangements with V and J assigned. Such tables are incomplete; in checked studies, under half of the missing clones stem from an unresolved V gene, and the remainder is unexplained. This sample is represented by approximately 400,000 clones; 88% of them were singletons. Approximately 1.2% of the sample comes from the top ten. The source material was PBMCs or T cells enriched from blood (not recorded which). The receptors here all came from a woman younger than 30 who had recovered from COVID-19.

The rearrangement joins TRBV2 to TRBJ2-5; no firm D call. CDR1 is SNHLY and CDR2 is FYNNEI in the germline V gene. V dropped 6 bases and J dropped 9 bases, with 11 bases sitting between them. The CDR3 runs to 11 residues. The CDR3 here is CASSEPGSQYF. The DNA of the CDR3 is TGTGCCAGCAGCGAACCGGGTTCCCAGTACTTC.

This chain links TRBV3-1 (or the pseudogene TRBV3-2) with TRBJ1-2; 8 bases line up with TRBD1. Per the germline V gene, CDR1 is LGHDT and CDR2 is YNNKEL (reference sequence). The CDR3 contains 14 residues. The ends lost 6 bases at V and 4 bases at J; junction bases unmatched: 7. CDR3 sequence reads: CASSLWTGIYGYTF. CDR3 nucleotides: TGTGCCAGCAGTCTATGGACAGGGATCTATGGCTACACCTTC.

The V and J genes are TRBV7-2 and TRBJ1-1; D is possibly TRBD1 (6 bases). The V gene lost 1 base and the J gene lost 8 bases, with 11 bases spanning the gap. Germline V gene sequence: CDR1 SGHTA, CDR2 FQGNSA. CDR3 length: 13 residues. The CDR3 region is CASSLVQGLEAFF. DNA of the CDR3: TGTGCCAGCAGCTTAGTTCAGGGGTTGGAAGCTTTCTTT.

The gene calls are TRBV12-3 or TRBV12-4 and TRBJ1-1, with 7 bases fitting TRBD1. The junction had 3 bases not matched to a gene; V was cut back by 3 bases and J by 8 bases. The CDR3 sequence is 12 residues long. In DNA, the CDR3 is TGTGCCAGCAGTTTGTTGGGACAGGAAGCTTTCTTT. Translated: CASSLLGQEAFF.

The V gene is TRBV30, the J gene TRBJ1-5; tentatively, D is TRBD1 (5 bases). CDR1 and CDR2 from the germline V gene are GTSNPN and SVGIG (reference sequence). V was clipped by 1 base and J by 4 bases, with 8 bases between them. This CDR3 has 13 residues. The CDR3 loop is CAWSGGANQPQHF. In DNA, the CDR3 is TGTGCCTGGAGTGGCGGGGCAAATCAGCCCCAGCATTTT.

The rearrangement uses TRBV6-4 and TRBJ2-7; a possible D gene is TRBD1 (6 bases). With 4 bases removed from V and 3 bases from J, the gap between germline ends came to 16 bases. CDR3 size: 15 residues. Germline-derived CDR1 and CDR2 are MRHNA and SNTAGT. The CDR3 nucleotides are TGTGCCAGCAGTGTCCCCGCGGACAGCTTCTACGAGCAGTACTTC. It specifies CASSVPADSFYEQYF.

The gene calls are TRBV19 and TRBJ1-5; D remains ambiguous. Germline assignment: CDR1 LNHDA and CDR2 SQIVND (reference sequence). The CDR3 contains 15 residues. Deletions cut 5 bases from V and 0 bases from J, with 11 bases between. The CDR3 region is CASSLVSYSNQPQHF. Here the CDR3 DNA reads TGTGCCAGTAGTCTTGTTAGTTATAGCAATCAGCCCCAGCATTTT.

The CDR3 sequence is CASSLRYTGDNQPQHF. The CDR3, as DNA: TGTGCCAGCAGCTTACGGTACACAGGGGACAATCAGCCCCAGCATTTT. The chain links TRBV11-3 to TRBJ1-5; 7 positions match TRBD1. V shed 2 bases, J shed 3 bases, and the junction held 7 bases outside the gene matches. Germline V gene sequence: CDR1 SGHNT, CDR2 YENEEA. This CDR3 comprises 16 residues.

The chain uses TRBV4-2 and TRBJ2-5; no definite D call. The CDR3 is 13 amino acids. The germline V gene encodes CDR1 LGHNA and CDR2 YNFKEQ. The ends were cut back, 0 bases at V and 4 bases at J, with 6 bases in the middle. CDR3 nucleotide sequence: TGTGCCAGCAGCCAAGAAAAGAGAGAGACCCAGTACTTC. Encoded protein: CASSQEKRETQYF.

This clone was detected only once. The chain combines TRBV5-5 with TRBJ1-5, with D possibly matching TRBD1 (6 bases). From germline, CDR1 is SGHKS and CDR2 YYEKEE (reference sequence). This CDR3 comprises 15 residues. V was clipped by 0 bases and J by 8 bases, with 15 bases between them. This chain's CDR3 is CASSLAGAGVEPQHF. The CDR3 coding sequence is TGTGCCAGCAGCTTGGCGGGGGCGGGGGTAGAGCCCCAGCATTTT.

The chain uses TRBV19 and TRBJ2-3, with 9 bases identical to TRBD2. Germline assignment: CDR1 LNHDA and CDR2 SQIVND (reference sequence). The CDR3 is 14 amino acids. The J segment lost 6 bases and the V segment lost 6 bases, leaving 7 bases of the junction unmatched. In DNA form, the CDR3 reads TGTGCCAGTAGCCTGGCGGGGGGGCCGGATACGCAGTATTTT. Its translation is CASSLAGGPDTQYF.